Each of the 13 T cell receptor beta chains below was sequenced from the same sample in a study of a mutant IDH1 vaccine in newly diagnosed glioma. Here immunoSEQ multiplex PCR was the method, and the copy in TCRdb shows in-frame clones only, minus some. The data contain 110,000 or so clones, 85% to 90% of them singletons. For these receptors, no antigen is known. Noted time point: week 11, during vaccination. Every vaccine dose comprised 300 ug of mutant IDH1 20-mer peptide plus topical imiquimod. Sequences were derived from PBMCs, sampled from a glioma patient whose treatment included an IDH1 peptide vaccine. Source of these receptors: a woman in her forties or fifties with glioma.

The chain is built from TRBV19 and TRBJ2-2, with D perhaps matching TRBD1 or TRBD2 (5 bases each). Germline V gives CDR1 LNHDA, CDR2 SQIVND (reference sequence). This CDR3 spans 14 amino acids. Between the trimmed V and J ends, which lost 7 bases and 1 base, there was a span of 10 bases. The CDR3 loop is CASTGTENTGELFF. As DNA, the CDR3 is TGTGCCAGTACCGGGACGGAGAACACCGGGGAGCTGTTTTTT.

This CDR3 reads CASRPRAPSGQPQHF. CDR3 nucleotides: TGTGCCAGCCGTCCGCGGGCCCCAAGTGGTCAGCCCCAGCATTTT. The rearrangement joins TRBV27 to TRBJ1-5, with D uncertain. The V gene lost 8 bases and the J gene lost 6 bases, with 20 bases spanning the gap. The CDR3 is 15 residues long. Germline CDR1 reads MNHEY; CDR2 reads SMNVEV (reference sequence).

The CDR3 DNA reads as TGTGCCAGCAGCCCGCGACAGGGCGGTACGCAGTATTTT. Amino acids: CASSPRQGGTQYF. This chain uses TRBV7-8 with TRBJ2-3, with 7 positions matching TRBD1. The CDR3 is 13 amino acids. V lost 5 bases to trimming and J lost 8 bases; unmatched junction nucleotides: 7. Germline loops: CDR1 SGHVS, CDR2 FQNEAQ.

The gene calls are TRBV27 and TRBJ2-7; 9 positions match TRBD1. The J segment lost 7 bases and the V segment lost 5 bases, leaving 9 bases of the junction unmatched. Germline CDR1 MNHEY, CDR2 SMNVEV (reference sequence). CDR3 length equals 14 residues. For the CDR3, the DNA is TGTGCCAGCAGTCCGTGGGACAGGGTGAATGAGCAGTACTTC. Translated: CASSPWDRVNEQYF.

V is TRBV7-9 and J is TRBJ1-1; D ambiguous. This CDR3 is 14 amino acids long. Per the germline V gene, CDR1 is SEHNR and CDR2 is FQNEAQ (reference sequence). V was pared by 5 bases and J by 1 base, with 11 bases between. CDR3 in amino acids: CASSPSRGNTEAFF. Here the CDR3 DNA reads TGTGCCAGCAGCCCCTCGCGGGGGAACACTGAAGCTTTCTTT.

This clone was seen more than once but under ten times. The rearrangement joins TRBV20-1 to TRBJ1-1; no definite D call. The CDR3 contains 11 residues. V lost 3 bases to trimming and J lost 5 bases, with 7 bases between them. Germline loops: CDR1 DFQATT, CDR2 SNEGSKA (reference sequence). DNA of the CDR3: TGCAGTGCTAGTCAGTTGACTGAAGCTTTCTTT. Its translation: CSASQLTEAFF.

This rearrangement joins TRBV9 to TRBJ1-1, with D possibly TRBD1 on 6 matching bases. The CDR3 loop spans 14 amino acids. Germline V CDR1 and CDR2: SGDLS, YYNGEE. V was clipped by 3 bases and J by 4 bases, with 13 bases between them. The CDR3 reads CASSAQGITTEAFF. The CDR3, as DNA: TGTGCCAGCAGCGCACAGGGTATAACCACTGAAGCTTTCTTT.

The chain couples TRBV6-6 to TRBJ1-4, with D tentatively TRBD1 (6 bases). CDR1 is MNHNY, CDR2 SVGAGI, per germline (reference sequence). The length of the CDR3 is 14 residues. V lost 5 bases, J lost 5 bases, and 12 bases lay in between. CDR3 amino acids: CASSQGGENEKLFF. The DNA of the CDR3 is TGTGCCAGCAGTCAAGGGGGGGAGAATGAAAAACTGTTTTTT.

This chain connects TRBV11-3 to TRBJ2-7, with 9 nucleotides matching TRBD2. Losses at the gene ends were 1 base for V and 0 bases for J; bases not matched to a gene: 1. The V gene's germline CDR1 is SGHNT and CDR2 YENEEA. This CDR3 comprises 15 residues. As DNA, the CDR3 is TGTGCCAGCAGCTTAGGTAGCGGGAGCTCCTACGAGCAGTACTTC. The encoded protein is CASSLGSGSSYEQYF.

This chain joins TRBV29-1 and TRBJ2-7, with 11 bases aligning to TRBD2. The germline gives CDR1 SQVTM, CDR2 ANQGSEA. The CDR3 has 14 amino acids. V dropped 6 bases and J dropped 2; count of bases not matched to a gene: 6. The CDR3 bases are TGCAGCGTCGGGGGACTAGCGGATACCTACGAGCAGTACTTC. As protein: CSVGGLADTYEQYF.

This chain connects TRBV4-2 to TRBJ2-7; D is ambiguous. The CDR3 sequence is 14 residues long. The V and J ends lost 1 base and 2 bases respectively, with 9 bases between them. CDR1 LGHNA and CDR2 YNFKEQ come from the germline V gene. Here the CDR3 DNA reads TGTGCCAGCAGCCAAGTCGCGGCCACCTACGAGCAGTACTTC. Amino acids: CASSQVAATYEQYF.

The chain employs TRBV9 and TRBJ2-6; a weak D match, TRBD1 (7 bases). CDR1 and CDR2 from the germline V gene are SGDLS and YYNGEE. This CDR3 is built from 19 residues. Trimming cost V 3 bases and J 2 bases, with 21 bases left between them. DNA of the CDR3: TGTGCCAGCAGCGAGTCGCATTTGGCAGGGGGGACTGGGGCCAACGTCCTGACTTTC. It codes for CASSESHLAGGTGANVLTF.

The chain carries TRBV9 and TRBJ2-3, with D hard to call. The V gene lost 3 bases and the J gene lost 3 bases, with 8 bases spanning the gap. Germline V gives CDR1 SGDLS, CDR2 YYNGEE. The length of the CDR3 is 13 residues. The CDR3 DNA reads TGTGCCAGCAGCGCCTACGGGACAGATACGCAGTATTTT. It yields the protein CASSAYGTDTQYF.